This TCR beta chain was sequenced for a study of CD8 T cells in ankylosing spondylitis. Study-level findings and limits: Matched ankylosing spondylitis synovial fluid reportedly contained a significantly enriched population of disease-linked clones.

This CDR3 is 17 amino acids long. Germline assignment: CDR1 SGHTA and CDR2 FQGNSA. V lost 5 bases and J lost 2, with 18 bases in between. TCRdb reanalysed the 5' RACE reads using MiXCR and keeps one entry per CDR3 protein. The data hold about 240,000 distinct CDR3 sequences, with 7% to 10% observed a single time. In the case of this clonotype: Its target is unknown.

This receptor was identified in a female donor with ankylosing spondylitis or in good health (not recorded which). The chain links TRBV7-2 to TRBJ2-2, with D tentatively TRBD2 (6 bases). The sequencing input was blood, either unsorted or a sorted T cell fraction (not recorded which). The chain's CDR3 is CASSPGGASRNTGELFF. In nucleotides, the CDR3 is TGTGCCAGCAGCCCGGGCGGGGCTAGCCGTAACACCGGGGAGCTGTTTTTT.